The 5 T cell receptor beta chains below all came from one sample that was sequenced in a study of T cells after yellow fever vaccination. From the 5' RACE reads, TCRdb called clonotypes with MiXCR, one entry per CDR3 protein. Among 200,000 or so distinct CDR3 sequences listed, more than 6.5% were seen once. Material: CD4+ T cells sorted from PBMCs, obtained on the day of the yellow fever booster vaccination. All receptors come from a man aged 25 to 45 who received the YFV17D yellow fever vaccine.

A few counts support this clonotype. The chain is built from TRBV5-1 and TRBJ1-2; tentatively, D is TRBD1 (5 bases). The germline V and J ends were trimmed by 0 bases and 5 bases, with 17 bases remaining between them. CDR3 size: 16 residues. The germline V gene encodes CDR1 SGHRS and CDR2 YFSETQ. The CDR3 is CASSLEAGPTPYGYTF. The CDR3 coding sequence is TGCGCCAGCAGCTTGGAAGCAGGGCCGACCCCTTATGGCTACACCTTC.

This clonotype was found a few times. V gene TRBV12-3 or TRBV12-4 combines with J gene TRBJ2-5, with a possible D match to TRBD2 (6 bases). The CDR3 consists of 14 residues. The V end lost 6 bases, the J end lost 3 bases, and 14 bases lay between the germline ends. CDR3 coding DNA: TGTGCCAGCAGCTACAGCCCGGGAGAAGAGACCCAGTACTTC. Its protein is CASSYSPGEETQYF.

For this clonotype: Given a much more abundant clone one base away, this may be a read error. The chain combines TRBV12-3 or TRBV12-4 with TRBJ2-2; unclear D gene. The CDR3 has 16 amino acids. Trimming cost V 5 bases and J 1 base, with 14 bases left between them. In DNA form, the CDR3 reads TGTGCCAGCAGTGCCAACAGCGCGAGGAACACCGGGGAGCTGTTTTTT. Amino acid sequence: CASSANSARNTGELFF.

The gene calls are TRBV24-1 and TRBJ2-5; D tentatively reads TRBD1 or TRBD2 (5 bases each). The V and J ends lost 4 bases and 5 bases respectively, with 13 bases between them. The CDR3 length is 14 residues. CDR1 and CDR2 from the germline V gene are KGHDR and SFDVKD. The CDR3 bases are TGTGCCACCAGTGACCCGGGACCAGCGGAGACCCAGTACTTC. Translation gives CATSDPGPAETQYF.

The gene calls are TRBV5-1 and TRBJ2-1; D possibly matches TRBD1 or TRBD2 (5 bases each). This CDR3 spans 16 amino acids. V gave up 0 bases and J gave up 0 bases, with 10 bases separating them. Germline V gives CDR1 SGHRS, CDR2 YFSETQ. The CDR3 DNA reads TGCGCCAGCAGCTTGGGGGGACCCGGCTCCTACAATGAGCAGTTCTTC. Its translation is CASSLGGPGSYNEQFF.